The 13 T cell receptor beta chains below come from one sample, sequenced in a study of technical replicates of blood from several donors. The table came from immunoSEQ multiplex PCR; TCRdb's copy has only in-frame clones and leaves some out. In the table there are approximately 81,000 clones, around 96% of which are singletons. What was sequenced was T cells isolated from PBMCs. Source of these receptors: a human donor in good health.

The chain couples TRBV30 to TRBJ2-1; TRBD1 aligns across 9 bases. The germline V gene has CDR1 GTSNPN and CDR2 SVGIG (reference sequence). The CDR3 covers 14 residues. After removal of 6 bases from V and 10 bases from J, the junction contained 13 bases not matched to a gene. CDR3 loop: CACISGQGFNEQFF. The CDR3 bases are TGTGCCTGTATCTCGGGACAGGGTTTTAACGAGCAGTTCTTC.

The V call is TRBV7-8, the J call TRBJ1-3, with D maybe TRBD1 (6 bases). CDR3 length: 14 amino acids. V dropped 1 base and J dropped 4 bases, with 8 bases sitting between them. Germline CDR1 SGHVS, CDR2 FQNEAQ. The CDR3 DNA sequence: TGTGCCAGCAGCTTAGTGGGACAAGGAAACACCATATATTTT. This encodes CASSLVGQGNTIYF. Looking up the rest from reference TRBV7-8 and TRBJ1-3 gives the full variable domain: GAGVSQSPRYKVAKRGQDVALRCDPISGHVSLFWYQQALGQGPEFLTYFQNEAQLDKSGLPSDRFFAERPEGSVSTLKIQRTQQEDSAVYLCASSLVGQGNTIYFGEGSWLTVV.

This rearrangement joins TRBV6-5 to TRBJ2-7; 7 bases line up with TRBD2. The germline V gene encodes CDR1 MNHEY and CDR2 SVGAGI. The length of the CDR3 is 15 residues. Trimming at V came to 7 bases and at J to 3 bases, leaving 12 bases not matched to a gene. The CDR3 nucleotides read TGTGCCAGCAAGAAGCTTGGGGCGGGGGACTACGAGCAGTACTTC. This codes for CASKKLGAGDYEQYF.

V usage is TRBV5-4 and J usage is TRBJ1-2, with D unresolved. The germline gives CDR1 SGHNT, CDR2 YYREEE (reference sequence). With 1 base removed from V and 1 base from J, the gap between germline ends came to 8 bases. The CDR3 totals 14 residues. DNA for the CDR3: TGTGCCAGCAGCTTGAACGGTAATAACTATGGCTACACCTTC. It encodes CASSLNGNNYGYTF. The variable domain in full, completed from reference TRBV5-4 and TRBJ1-2, reads ETGVTQSPTHLIKTRGQQVTLRCSSQSGHNTVSWYQQALGQGPQFIFQYYREEENGRGNFPPRFSGLQFPNYSSELNVNALELDDSALYLCASSLNGNNYGYTFGSGTRLTVV.

The chain has TRBV7-9 and TRBJ1-4; possible D gene TRBD1, 5 bases. Germline V gene lookup returns CDR1 SEHNR and CDR2 FQNEAQ (reference sequence). V was cut by 1 base and J by 5 bases, with 11 bases left in between. This CDR3 region has 15 residues. The CDR3 DNA reads TGTGCCAGCAGCTTAGGTCAGGGTCTAAATGAAAAACTGTTTTTT. Translation: CASSLGQGLNEKLFF.

This clone has just one count. This sequence joins TRBV25-1 and TRBJ2-1; TRBD1 is a possible D gene (6 bases). Trimming removed 3 bases from V and 4 bases from J, with 19 bases in between. Germline V lookup: CDR1 MGHDK, CDR2 SYGVNS. CDR3 size: 17 residues. The CDR3: CASSDPQRGNRYNEQFF. The DNA for the CDR3 is TGTGCCAGCAGTGATCCCCAGAGGGGGAATAGGTACAATGAGCAGTTCTTC.

This chain connects TRBV19 to TRBJ1-4, with 7 bases fitting TRBD1. The CDR3 is made up of 14 amino acids. Germline V gene data show CDR1 as LNHDA and CDR2 as SQIVND (reference sequence). Trimming took 10 bases from V and 5 from J; bases not matched to a gene: 10. The CDR3 DNA is TGTGCCAATAGCTCCGGGACAGCGAATGAAAAACTGTTTTTT. The encoded protein is CANSSGTANEKLFF.

V gene TRBV4-1 combines with J gene TRBJ1-1, with D tentatively TRBD1 (6 bases). This CDR3 spans 14 amino acids. The V gene lost 1 base and the J gene lost 8 bases, with 14 bases spanning the gap. CDR1 MGHRA and CDR2 YSYEKL come from the germline V gene. The CDR3, as DNA: TGCGCCAGCAGCCAAGTGGCAGGGGAAGGGGAAGCTTTCTTT. This codes for CASSQVAGEGEAFF.

This chain uses TRBV5-1 with TRBJ2-3, with 9 bases identical to TRBD2. The germline V gene encodes CDR1 SGHRS and CDR2 YFSETQ. V was pared by 4 bases and J by 2 bases, with 8 bases of the junction left unmatched. CDR3 length: 16 amino acids. This CDR3 is CASSPGAGGITDTQYF. In DNA, the CDR3 is TGCGCCAGCAGCCCTGGGGCGGGAGGGATCACAGATACGCAGTATTTT.

This clone was recorded once. J is TRBJ2-7 and V is TRBV21-1; the table gives TRBD2 as D, unverified against the DNA. TRBV21-1 is noted as a pseudogene. The CDR3 runs 17 residues. In DNA form, the CDR3 reads TGTGCCAGCAGCAAAGGCCGACGTCGGCGGGGGGACTACGAGCAGTACTTC. This codes for CASSKGRRRRGDYEQYF.

The chain employs TRBV4-1 and TRBJ2-7; TRBD2 agrees at 9 bases. Trimming at V came to 0 bases and at J to 3 bases, leaving 9 bases not matched to a gene. The length of the CDR3 is 17 residues. The V gene's germline CDR1 is MGHRA and CDR2 YSYEKL. This CDR3 is CASSQEPPGLAIYEQYF. Here the CDR3 DNA reads TGCGCCAGCAGCCAAGAACCTCCCGGACTAGCGATCTACGAGCAGTACTTC.

The rearrangement uses TRBV30 and TRBJ2-3; TRBD2 matches at 7 bases. Germline V gene sequence: CDR1 GTSNPN, CDR2 SVGIG (reference sequence). With 2 bases clipped from V and 4 bases from J, the junction kept 6 bases outside the gene matches. This CDR3 region has 14 residues. CDR3 sequence: CAWSRLRGSDTQYF. The CDR3, as DNA: TGTGCCTGGAGTAGGTTGCGGGGGTCAGATACGCAGTATTTT.

The chain has TRBV5-4 and TRBJ2-5, with TRBD2 as a possible D gene (6 bases). V lost 7 bases and J 2 bases, leaving 21 bases between the germline ends. CDR1 is SGHNT, CDR2 YYREEE, per germline (reference sequence). CDR3 length: 16 amino acids. Here the CDR3 DNA reads TGTGCCAGCGTCGCGGACTACCGAGCCCCACAAGAGACCCAGTACTTC. Protein: CASVADYRAPQETQYF.